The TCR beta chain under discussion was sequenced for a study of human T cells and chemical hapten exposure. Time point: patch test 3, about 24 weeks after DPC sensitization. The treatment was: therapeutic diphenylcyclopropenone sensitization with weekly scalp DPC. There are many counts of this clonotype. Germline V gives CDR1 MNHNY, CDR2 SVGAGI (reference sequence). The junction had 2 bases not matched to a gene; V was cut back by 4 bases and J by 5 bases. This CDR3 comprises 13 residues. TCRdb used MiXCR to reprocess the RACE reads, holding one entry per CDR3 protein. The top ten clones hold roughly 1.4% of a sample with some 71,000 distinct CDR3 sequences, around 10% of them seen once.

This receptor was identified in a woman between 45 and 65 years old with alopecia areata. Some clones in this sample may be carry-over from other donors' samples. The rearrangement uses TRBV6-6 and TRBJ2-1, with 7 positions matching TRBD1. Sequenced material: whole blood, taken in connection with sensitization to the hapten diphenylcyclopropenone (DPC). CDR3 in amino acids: CASSWDRDNEQFF. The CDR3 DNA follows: TGTGCCAGCAGTTGGGACAGAGACAATGAGCAGTTCTTC.